This TCR beta chain was obtained from a study of blood T cell repertoires in COVID-19 (dated by TCRdb to about 2020). Notes on the research overall: Collaborator samples came from the United States, Italy and Spain and covered acute and convalescent phases of COVID-19. The prospective study material was composed of cDNA or gDNA derived from T cells, B-cell-depleted T cells, or PBMCs. The dataset comprised deeply sampled blood TCRbeta repertoires from subjects exposed to, actively infected with, or recovered from COVID-19. A freely available public database, intended as a resource for researchers studying the immune response to SARS-CoV-2, is where the repertoires were released. The samples were drawn from two sources: the first 160 participants of the ongoing ImmuneRACE study, and 1,254 subjects contributed by 6 global collaborators. A de-identified subject ID, COVID-19 status, age in years and sex were almost always included in the sample metadata. Where available, HLA class I and class II types were taken from metadata supplied by the sample provider and were not determined by assay-based typing.

As regards this clone: No cognate antigen has been identified for it. No much larger clone exists at a distance of one base, and base qualities are not known.

Each collaborating institution followed its own protocols to collect whole blood in K2EDTA tubes. For TCRbeta analysis, collaborators shipped samples in one of three forms: frozen whole blood, isolated PBMCs, or DNA extracted from either of those sample types. TCRbeta CDR3 regions were amplified from genomic DNA using the immunoSEQ Assay, a bias-controlled multiplex PCR. As for the original processing: The number of nucleated cells in each sample was estimated by amplification of reference gene primers within the assay. To quantify the absolute abundance of each unique TCRbeta CDR3 rearrangement, sequence reads were collapsed and filtered. For each sample, productive Simpson clonality was calculated by taking the square root of Simpson's diversity index across productive rearrangements. This is the immuneACCESS table as TCRdb keeps it, with only in-frame sequences that have V and J called. A part of the clones is gone; compared with another copy, unresolved V genes explain less than half, and the rest is unexplained. The D gene and trimming were derived from the DNA, and the V and J assignments and clone size from that table. Present in this sample are 99,000 or so clones, roughly nine tenths of which were seen just once. The ten largest clones represent under 6.5% of the sample.

The germline V gene specifies SNHLY as CDR1 and FYNNEI as CDR2. V and J lose 5 bases and 5 bases, and a span of 9 bases separates them. The CDR3, from cysteine to phenylalanine, totals 12 residues. CDR3 DNA is the only sequence kept; it has 36 bases, read in frame from the first base. Study-wide conclusions, independent of this receptor: How much clinical and demographic metadata was included differed by source and by participant, and the metadata was provided uncurated.

The source of this sequence is a human donor in a cohort sampled during active COVID-19. The specimen was peripheral blood. The V gene is TRBV2 and the J gene is TRBJ2-5, with the D gene not clear enough to name. The CDR3: CASSSMRETQYF. The nucleotide sequence reads TGTGCCAGCAGTAGTATGCGGGAGACCCAGTACTTC.